The rows below give T cell receptor beta chains drawn from one sample of a study of blood T cell repertoires in COVID-19. Repertoires were generated with immunoSEQ multiplex PCR, while TCRdb's copy carries only in-frame clones and drops some. Of about 200,000 clones in the sample, 86% were seen once. Source material: PBMCs or T cells enriched from blood (not recorded which). The receptors originated from a woman in her 40s with acute COVID-19. The conserved cysteine and the conserved F or W are not part of the CDR3 here. The order of the fields is J gene, CDR3 length, V gene, CDR3 protein.

J gene: TRBJ2-1
CDR3 length: 12
V gene: TRBV4-1
CDR3 protein: ASSQAGQGSEQF

J gene: TRBJ2-1
CDR3 length: 12
V gene: TRBV7-2
CDR3 protein: ASSHRTAYNEQF

J gene: TRBJ2-1
CDR3 length: 17
V gene: TRBV28
CDR3 protein: ATISRVRGLIRSYNEQF

J gene: TRBJ2-5
CDR3 length: 14
V gene: TRBV5-8
CDR3 protein: ASSSGTTNHQETQY

J gene: TRBJ1-2
CDR3 length: 12
V gene: TRBV28
CDR3 protein: ASSFFQGIYGYT

J gene: TRBJ1-6
CDR3 length: 11
V gene: TRBV28
CDR3 protein: ASGYRWGSPLH

J gene: TRBJ1-5
CDR3 length: 14
V gene: TRBV28
CDR3 protein: ASSRNPQGYIQPQH

J gene: TRBJ2-7
CDR3 length: 15
V gene: TRBV3-1/TRBV3-2
CDR3 protein: ASSQRERREVSYEQY

J gene: TRBJ1-3
CDR3 length: 13
V gene: TRBV11-2
CDR3 protein: ASSSGTLLGNTIY

J gene: TRBJ2-7
CDR3 length: 9
V gene: TRBV20-1
CDR3 protein: SARTSVEQY

J gene: TRBJ2-5
CDR3 length: 12
V gene: TRBV6-5
CDR3 protein: ASSLAGGPETQY

J gene: TRBJ2-5
CDR3 length: 14
V gene: TRBV24-1
CDR3 protein: ATSGGGREGQETQY

J gene: TRBJ2-7
CDR3 length: 12
V gene: TRBV28
CDR3 protein: ASSLGQISYEQY

J gene: TRBJ2-4
CDR3 length: 16
V gene: TRBV28
CDR3 protein: ASSSGRGTPGAKNIQY

J gene: TRBJ2-7
CDR3 length: 14
V gene: TRBV7-9
CDR3 protein: ASSWTGVLSGYEQY

J gene: TRBJ2-3
CDR3 length: 15
V gene: TRBV5-8
CDR3 protein: ASSSPWTGTFTDTQY

J gene: TRBJ2-7
CDR3 length: 11
V gene: TRBV28
CDR3 protein: ASSDRVPYEQY

J gene: TRBJ2-3
CDR3 length: 14
V gene: TRBV7-8
CDR3 protein: ASSLQTSGEADTQY

J gene: TRBJ2-2
CDR3 length: 9
V gene: TRBV28
CDR3 protein: ASKRVGELF

J gene: TRBJ2-3
CDR3 length: 12
V gene: TRBV28
CDR3 protein: ASNGGGPTDTQY

J gene: TRBJ2-7
CDR3 length: 15
V gene: TRBV27
CDR3 protein: ASSADLLAGSAGEQY

J gene: TRBJ2-1
CDR3 length: 13
V gene: TRBV6-5
CDR3 protein: ASSYQTSGWDEQF

J gene: TRBJ1-2
CDR3 length: 14
V gene: TRBV7-2
CDR3 protein: ASSSPGTGFNYGYT

J gene: TRBJ2-2
CDR3 length: 13
V gene: TRBV5-1
CDR3 protein: ASSQGQGPTGELF

J gene: TRBJ1-2
CDR3 length: 12
V gene: TRBV3-1/TRBV3-2
CDR3 protein: ASSQDYRDEGYT

J gene: TRBJ2-5
CDR3 length: 14
V gene: TRBV19
CDR3 protein: ASSLLAGARGETQY

J gene: TRBJ1-6
CDR3 length: 13
V gene: TRBV3-1/TRBV3-2
CDR3 protein: ASSLQGTYNSPLH

J gene: TRBJ2-2
CDR3 length: 13
V gene: TRBV11-2
CDR3 protein: ASSREALNTGELF

J gene: TRBJ2-1
CDR3 length: 12
V gene: TRBV4-3
CDR3 protein: ASSGGLAGAEQF

J gene: TRBJ2-5
CDR3 length: 13
V gene: TRBV6-5
CDR3 protein: ASSYGGQGVETQY

J gene: TRBJ2-1
CDR3 length: 14
V gene: TRBV3-1/TRBV3-2
CDR3 protein: ASSPGTSRSTNEQF

J gene: TRBJ2-6
CDR3 length: 14
V gene: TRBV27
CDR3 protein: ASSWDSHSGANVLT

J gene: TRBJ2-7
CDR3 length: 11
V gene: TRBV11-2
CDR3 protein: ASSLGQLYEQY

J gene: TRBJ2-7
CDR3 length: 13
V gene: TRBV5-1
CDR3 protein: ASSPRGTATYEQY

J gene: TRBJ1-2
CDR3 length: 15
V gene: TRBV18
CDR3 protein: ASSISNIQGPNYGYT

J gene: TRBJ2-7
CDR3 length: 12
V gene: TRBV6-2/TRBV6-3
CDR3 protein: ASSYRPGSNEQY

J gene: TRBJ2-1
CDR3 length: 13
V gene: TRBV5-1
CDR3 protein: ASSLAGGPSNEQF

J gene: TRBJ1-2
CDR3 length: 11
V gene: TRBV7-2
CDR3 protein: ASSLDRGGGYT

J gene: TRBJ2-7
CDR3 length: 13
V gene: TRBV28
CDR3 protein: ASSPPGEISYEQY

J gene: TRBJ1-1
CDR3 length: 13
V gene: TRBV28
CDR3 protein: ASSASGTGSTEAF